This T cell receptor (beta chain) was documented in a study of OX40 agonist ivuxolimab in advanced cancers. About the study: The patients got ivuxolimab, which is an agonistic anti-OX40 (CD134) antibody. Study-level results: Among the least clonally expanded were partial responders at 0.1-3.0 mg/kg.

Trimming cost V 4 bases and J 0 bases, with 10 bases left between them. CDR1 and CDR2 from the germline V gene are SGHRS and YFSETQ. This CDR3 spans 15 amino acids. Only in-frame clones appear in the TCRdb table, and some are missing; sequencing was by immunoSEQ multiplex PCR. Here the sample spans tens of thousands of clones, approximately 80% being singletons. In the case of this clone: Its antigen is currently unknown.

The sequences come from CD4+ or CD8+ T cells sorted from blood, collected in a trial of the OX40 agonist ivuxolimab. This receptor was obtained from an adult with an advanced solid tumor such as melanoma, head and neck, liver or kidney cancer. The chain links TRBV5-1 to TRBJ2-2; D uncertain. CDR3 amino acids: CASSPGTTNTGELFF. CDR3 DNA: TGCGCCAGCAGCCCGGGTACCACGAACACCGGGGAGCTGTTTTTT.